Following are 9 T cell receptor beta chains from one sample sequenced in a study of cytomegalovirus exposure and HLA in healthy donors. The study ran its PCR with 60 Vbeta and 13 Jbeta primers. Using immunoSEQ multiplex PCR, the repertoire was profiled, and TCRdb retains in-frame clones only, with some absent. Of around 150,000 clones listed, over 8% were seen once; the top ten hold less than 2%. The specimen sequenced was PBMCs. Receptors were obtained from a male donor in good health and CMV-seronegative.

V and J are TRBV7-2 and TRBJ2-4; 9 positions agree with TRBD1. This CDR3 spans 16 amino acids. With 3 bases clipped from V and 10 bases from J, the junction kept 13 bases outside the gene matches. The V gene's germline CDR1 is SGHTA and CDR2 FQGNSA. CDR3 sequence (DNA): TGTGCCAGCAGCTTTACAGGGGGCGCTGACCCTAATATTCAGTACTTC. Amino acid sequence: CASSFTGGADPNIQYF.

Concerning this clone itself: An end of the junction does not agree with germline; a read error may underlie this. The gene calls are TRBV5-1 and TRBJ2-7, with D possibly TRBD2 on 6 matching bases. The CDR3 has 14 amino acids. Germline V lookup: CDR1 SGHRS, CDR2 YFSETQ. DNA of the CDR3: TGCGCCAGCACCTTGTCCGGGACGGGGGACGAGCAGTACTTC. Translation gives CASTLSGTGDEQYF.

Worth noting for this clone: This CDR3 is missing its conserved last phenylalanine or tryptophan, likely due to a read error. This chain connects TRBV27 to TRBJ1-1; 7 bases match TRBD1. Germline V gives CDR1 MNHEY, CDR2 SMNVEV (reference sequence). The CDR3 length is 13 residues. Unmatched junction bases numbered 5, after V lost 10 bases and J lost 0 bases. CDR3 loop: CATQGVMNTEAFL. CDR3 nucleotide sequence: TGTGCCACCCAGGGGGTCATGAACACTGAAGCTTTCTTG.

This clone was observed a few times. The V call is TRBV27, the J call TRBJ1-1; tentative D call: TRBD1 (6 bases). The CDR3 sequence is 16 residues long. Germline-derived CDR1 and CDR2 are MNHEY and SMNVEV (reference sequence). Trimming cost V 6 bases and J 3 bases, with 20 bases left between them. The CDR3 is CASSQQGWVGYTEAFF. DNA for the CDR3: TGTGCCAGCAGCCAACAGGGTTGGGTCGGGTACACTGAAGCTTTCTTT.

This clone was recorded a few times. V usage is TRBV29-1 and J usage is TRBJ2-7; 13 nucleotides align to TRBD2. The V gene's germline CDR1 is SQVTM and CDR2 ANQGSEA. After removal of 6 bases from V and 7 bases from J, the junction contained 18 bases not matched to a gene. The CDR3 sequence is 17 residues long. In nucleotides, the CDR3 is TGCAGCGTGGGATGGGCCGGGACTAGCGGGATCCAGGGTGAGCAGTACTTC. This codes for CSVGWAGTSGIQGEQYF.

The CDR3 nucleotides are TGTGCCAGCAGCGTTTTAGCCGGGACAGCACCAACAGATACGCAGTATTTT. Amino acid sequence: CASSVLAGTAPTDTQYF. This chain joins TRBV9 and TRBJ2-3, with 7 bases that match TRBD1. V lost 2 bases, J lost 3 bases, and 12 bases stayed unmatched. CDR1 SGDLS and CDR2 YYNGEE come from the germline V gene. CDR3 size: 17 residues. The variable domain in full, completed from reference TRBV9 and TRBJ2-3, reads DSGVTQTPKHLITATGQRVTLRCSPRSGDLSVYWYQQSLDQGLQFLIQYYNGEERAKGNILERFSAQQFPDLHSELNLSSLELGDSALYFCASSVLAGTAPTDTQYFGPGTRLTVL.

The rearrangement uses TRBV19 and TRBJ2-1, with 9 bases aligning to TRBD2. This CDR3 is built from 17 residues. The junction had 6 bases not matched to a gene; V was cut back by 2 bases and J by 1 base. Germline-derived CDR1 and CDR2 are LNHDA and SQIVND (reference sequence). The chain's CDR3 is CASSIIAGEGSYNEQFF. The CDR3 DNA sequence: TGTGCCAGTAGTATAATAGCGGGAGAGGGGTCCTACAATGAGCAGTTCTTC.

V gene TRBV5-1 combines with J gene TRBJ1-2, with 9 positions matching TRBD1. Germline trimming cut 7 bases from V and 0 bases from J; bases unmatched to any gene: 4. The CDR3 is 14 amino acids. Looked up from germline, CDR1 is SGHRS and CDR2 is YFSETQ. The CDR3 reads CASRTGAANYGYTF. The CDR3 DNA reads TGCGCCAGCCGGACAGGGGCCGCTAACTATGGCTACACCTTC.

The V call is TRBV7-2, the J call TRBJ1-6, with D perhaps matching TRBD1 (5 bases). CDR1 is SGHTA and CDR2 is FQGNSA in the germline V gene. There are 14 residues in the CDR3. The V gene lost 3 bases and the J gene lost 6 bases, with 9 bases spanning the gap. The CDR3 spells CASSFGGVNSPLHF. In DNA form, the CDR3 reads TGTGCCAGCAGCTTCGGAGGGGTTAATTCACCCCTCCACTTT. The whole variable domain, filled in from reference TRBV7-2 and TRBJ1-6, reads GAGVSQSPSNKVTEKGKDVELRCDPISGHTALYWYRQSLGQGLEFLIYFQGNSAPDKSGLPSDRFSAERTGGSVSTLTIQRTQQEDSAVYLCASSFGGVNSPLHFGNGTRLTVT.